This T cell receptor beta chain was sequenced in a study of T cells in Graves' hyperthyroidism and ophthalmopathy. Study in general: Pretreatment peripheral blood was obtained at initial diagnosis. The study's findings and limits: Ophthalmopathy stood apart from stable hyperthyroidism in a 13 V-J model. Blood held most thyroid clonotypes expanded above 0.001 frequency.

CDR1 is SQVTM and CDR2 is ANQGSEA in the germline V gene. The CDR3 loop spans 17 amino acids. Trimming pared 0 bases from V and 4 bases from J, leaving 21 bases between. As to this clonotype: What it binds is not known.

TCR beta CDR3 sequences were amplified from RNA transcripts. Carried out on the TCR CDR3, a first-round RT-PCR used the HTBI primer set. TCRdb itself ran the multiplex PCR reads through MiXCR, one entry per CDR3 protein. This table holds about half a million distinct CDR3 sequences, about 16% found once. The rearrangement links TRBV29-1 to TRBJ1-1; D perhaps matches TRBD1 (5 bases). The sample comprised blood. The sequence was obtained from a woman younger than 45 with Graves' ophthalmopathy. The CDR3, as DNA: TGCAGCGTTGAAGACCGCCTTCGGTTTGGGGCCCCCACTGAAGCTTTCTTT. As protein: CSVEDRLRFGAPTEAFF.